This entry concerns a single T cell receptor beta chain. These data belong to a study of blood T cell repertoires in COVID-19. V was clipped by 6 bases and J by 6 bases; unmatched bases: 4. Germline V gene data show CDR1 as MNHNY and CDR2 as SVGAGI (reference sequence). The CDR3 is 13 residues long. Original analysis: Quantification of nucleated cells was approximated via reference gene primer amplification. Repertoires were generated with immunoSEQ multiplex PCR, while TCRdb's copy carries only in-frame clones and drops some. V and J calls and clone size are given by that table; D and trimming were obtained from the DNA. This repertoire shows about 81,000 clones, approximately 78% found once; its top ten account for about 10%.

The specimen was peripheral blood. The receptor's source is a man in his fifties or sixties with acute or convalescent COVID-19. The chain carries TRBV6-6 and TRBJ1-5; 8 nucleotides agree with TRBD1. The CDR3 DNA is TGTGCCAGCAGAGACAGGGGCTTTCAGCCCCAGCATTTT. Protein sequence: CASRDRGFQPQHF.